The 7 T cell receptor beta chains reported below all come from one sample, sequenced in a study of blood T cell repertoires in COVID-19. TCRdb's table, derived via immunoSEQ multiplex PCR, lists solely in-frame clones and lacks some. The table lists some 150,000 clones, 86% of them singletons. The source material was peripheral blood. These receptors were collected from a woman aged 60-75 years with COVID-19, enrolled during active disease.

The chain couples TRBV11-3 to TRBJ2-4; no firm D call. V lost 5 bases to trimming and J lost 1 base, with 12 bases between them. Germline V gene lookup returns CDR1 SGHNT and CDR2 YENEEA. The CDR3 sequence is 15 residues long. The CDR3 DNA is TGTGCCAGCAGCCTCTCATTTACTGCCAAAAACATTCAGTACTTC. Its translation is CASSLSFTAKNIQYF. The full variable domain, its missing parts supplied by reference TRBV11-3 and TRBJ2-4, is EAGVVQSPRYKIIEKKQPVAFWCNPISGHNTLYWYLQNLGQGPELLIRYENEEAVDDSQLPKDRFSAERLKGVDSTLKIQPAELGDSAVYLCASSLSFTAKNIQYFGAGTRLSVL.

About this clone: The junction differs from germline at one of its ends, possibly a read error. V gene TRBV7-3 combines with J gene TRBJ2-6; 7 bases agree with TRBD1. In germline, CDR1 is SGHTA, CDR2 FQGTGA. This CDR3 region has 18 residues. The CDR3 sequence: CASSITGTAFSGANVLTF. CDR3 DNA sequence: TGTGCCAGCAGCATAACCGGGACAGCATTCTCTGGGGCCAACGTCCTGACTTTC.

The CDR3 here is CASEGGAYEQYF. The CDR3 DNA reads TGTGCCAGCGAAGGAGGGGCCTACGAGCAGTACTTC. This chain links TRBV11-3 with TRBJ2-7, with D possibly TRBD2 on 6 matching bases. Germline CDR1 is SGHNT and CDR2 is YENEEA. The CDR3 has 12 residues. Trimming cost V 8 bases and J 2 bases, with 10 bases left between them.

In this sample, this clone turned up once. The chain joins TRBV7-2 to TRBJ2-7; D may be TRBD1 (5 bases). Trimming cost V 2 bases and J 4 bases, with 15 bases left between them. Per the germline V gene, CDR1 is SGHTA and CDR2 is FQGNSA. The CDR3 spans 15 residues. CDR3 DNA sequence: TGTGCCAGCAGCTTAAATGCAGGGCCTCTATACGAGCAGTACTTC. Its protein is CASSLNAGPLYEQYF.

The chain is built from TRBV6-5 and TRBJ2-1; 10 positions agree with TRBD2. Germline CDR1 is MNHEY and CDR2 is SVGAGI. CDR3 length: 15 residues. Losses at the gene ends were 5 bases for V and 6 bases for J; bases not matched to a gene: 7. DNA of the CDR3: TGTGCCAGCAGTCCTAGCGGGAGCTGGCGCAATGAGCAGTTCTTC. Residues: CASSPSGSWRNEQFF.

The chain has TRBV19 and TRBJ2-7; D call uncertain. V lost 1 base and J lost 3, with 10 bases in between. The CDR3 extends over 14 amino acids. In germline, CDR1 is LNHDA, CDR2 SQIVND (reference sequence). The CDR3 DNA follows: TGTGCCAGTAGTATAGCGGATACGGGCTACGAGCAGTACTTC. Protein: CASSIADTGYEQYF.

This chain joins TRBV4-2 and TRBJ2-2, with 12 bases matching TRBD2. After removal of 1 base from V and 0 bases from J, the junction contained 3 bases not matched to a gene. The CDR3 consists of 18 residues. Germline assignment: CDR1 LGHNA and CDR2 YNFKEQ. The CDR3 DNA sequence: TGTGCCAGCAGCCAAGGACTAGCGGGAGTCCCGAACACCGGGGAGCTGTTTTTT. This gives the protein CASSQGLAGVPNTGELFF.